The 9 T cell receptor beta chains below come from one sample, sequenced in a study of blood T cell repertoires in COVID-19. Measured with immunoSEQ multiplex PCR; TCRdb has only the in-frame clones, and not every one. Counted here are about 88,000 clones, around 67% occurring once; the ten biggest clones make up around 23%. The sample comprised peripheral blood. The receptors shown here come from a woman aged 60-75 years in a cohort sampled during active or convalescent COVID-19.

This clone was observed a handful of times. The rearrangement links TRBV9 to TRBJ2-3, with D hard to call. V was clipped by 0 bases and J by 6 bases, with 8 bases between them. Per germline, CDR1 SGDLS and CDR2 YYNGEE. The CDR3 runs 13 residues. CDR3 residues: CASSVGDWDTQYF. The CDR3 DNA reads as TGTGCCAGCAGCGTAGGAGACTGGGATACGCAGTATTTT.

The rearrangement joins TRBV27 to TRBJ2-2; 11 bases are shared with TRBD2. Trimming at V came to 2 bases and at J to 5 bases, leaving 10 bases not matched to a gene. Germline loops: CDR1 MNHEY, CDR2 SMNVEV (reference sequence). The length of the CDR3 is 18 residues. The CDR3 DNA follows: TGTGCCAGCAGTTTACGTAGCGGGGGGGTCGTTAGTACCGGGGAGCTGTTTTTT. Protein product: CASSLRSGGVVSTGELFF.

This rearrangement joins TRBV7-2 to TRBJ1-2; a possible D gene is TRBD1 (5 bases). Germline CDR1 SGHTA, CDR2 FQGNSA. There are 16 residues in the CDR3. V was pared by 2 bases and J by 7 bases, with 20 bases between. CDR3 nucleotide sequence: TGTGCCAGCAGCTTATCCGGTGCAGGGCCAGCTTTTGGCTACACCTTC. Translated: CASSLSGAGPAFGYTF.

The J gene is TRBJ2-4, the V gene TRBV5-1; possible D gene TRBD2, 6 bases. V lost 6 bases and J 1 base, leaving 20 bases between the germline ends. This CDR3 contains 17 residues. The germline gives CDR1 SGHRS, CDR2 YFSETQ. The CDR3 sequence: CASTPSGGARAKNIQYF. Here the CDR3 DNA reads TGCGCCAGCACCCCAAGCGGCGGGGCGAGGGCCAAAAACATTCAGTACTTC. Filled out from reference TRBV5-1 and TRBJ2-4, the complete variable domain reads KAGVTQTPRYLIKTRGQQVTLSCSPISGHRSVSWYQQTPGQGLQFLFEYFSETQRNKGNFPGRFSGRQFSNSRSEMNVSTLELGDSALYLCASTPSGGARAKNIQYFGAGTRLSVL.

This clone has a handful of counts. The rearrangement uses TRBV9 and TRBJ1-6, with D tentatively TRBD1 (6 bases). Between the trimmed V and J ends, which lost 3 bases and 10 bases, there was a span of 14 bases. CDR3 length: 14 residues. The germline gives CDR1 SGDLS, CDR2 YYNGEE. The CDR3 bases are TGTGCCAGCAGCGAGGGGGGGGAAGGGTCACCCCTCCACTTT. It translates to CASSEGGEGSPLHF.

The chain carries TRBV6-2 or TRBV6-3 and TRBJ2-7; D call uncertain. The germline gives CDR1 MNHEY, CDR2 SVGEGT. The CDR3 runs 14 residues. V lost 2 bases and J lost 5, with 13 bases in between. The CDR3 is CASSYVSRADEQYF. CDR3 nucleotides: TGTGCCAGCAGTTACGTTAGCCGCGCGGACGAGCAGTACTTC.

This clone came up a few times. The chain carries TRBV5-6 and TRBJ2-2, with a weak D call TRBD2 (6 bases). Trimming pared 7 bases from V and 3 bases from J, leaving 16 bases between. Germline CDR1 SGHDT, CDR2 YYEEEE. CDR3 length equals 15 residues. The CDR3 DNA reads as TGTGCCAGCTCGGAGGGCCTCCGGGACACCGGGGAGCTGTTTTTT. It encodes CASSEGLRDTGELFF.

The chain is built from TRBV3-1 (or the pseudogene TRBV3-2) and TRBJ1-2; TRBD1 aligns across 9 bases. The CDR3 consists of 14 residues. CDR1 and CDR2 (germline): LGHDT, YNNKEL (reference sequence). The ends lost 3 bases at V and 6 bases at J; junction bases unmatched: 5. In DNA, the CDR3 is TGTGCCAGCAGCCAGGGACAGGGTGTCAATGGCTACACCTTC. Its translation: CASSQGQGVNGYTF.

This chain connects TRBV11-2 to TRBJ2-3; maybe TRBD1 (5 bases). Trimming stripped 1 base from V and 4 bases from J, with 9 bases between. This CDR3 has 14 residues. CDR1 is SGHAT and CDR2 is FQNNGV in the germline V gene. The CDR3 nucleotides are TGTGCCAGCAGCTTAGGCAGGGTGGCAGATACGCAGTATTTT. This gives the protein CASSLGRVADTQYF.